The 19 T cell receptor beta chains below come from one sample, sequenced in a study of cytomegalovirus exposure and HLA in healthy donors. Primers for the PCR totalled 60 Vbeta and 13 Jbeta. Libraries were prepared by immunoSEQ multiplex PCR; TCRdb keeps only in-frame clonotypes and omits some of them. Here the sample spans more than 90,000 clones, 65% to 85% being singletons. Material for sequencing was PBMCs. These receptors all stem from a man aged 50 or older in good health and CMV-seropositive.

This clone was seen a handful of times. This chain connects TRBV19 to TRBJ1-1; D unclear. V lost 5 bases, J lost 4 bases, and 11 bases lay in between. This CDR3 is 13 amino acids long. From germline, CDR1 is LNHDA and CDR2 SQIVND (reference sequence). The CDR3 reads CASSWLRGTEAFF. CDR3 in DNA: TGTGCCAGTAGTTGGTTGCGGGGCACTGAAGCTTTCTTT.

The CDR3 spells CASSIEVSNTDTQYF. The CDR3, as DNA: TGTGCCAGTAGTATAGAAGTCAGTAACACAGATACGCAGTATTTT. The rearrangement joins TRBV19 to TRBJ2-3; D gene ambiguous. CDR1 LNHDA and CDR2 SQIVND come from the germline V gene (reference sequence). The CDR3 spans 15 residues. V lost 0 bases, J lost 2 bases, and 9 bases lay in between.

The V and J genes are TRBV6-5 and TRBJ1-4; 8 bases fit TRBD1. The CDR3 runs to 13 residues. CDR1 and CDR2 (germline): MNHEY, SVGAGI. V shed 8 bases, J shed 17 bases, and the junction held 16 bases outside the gene matches. This CDR3 is CASGIHTRGHLFF. The CDR3 DNA follows: TGTGCCAGCGGGATCCACACCAGGGGGCACCTATTTTTT.

J is TRBJ1-5 and V is TRBV19, with TRBD1 identical over 9 bases. From germline, CDR1 is LNHDA and CDR2 SQIVND (reference sequence). The V and J ends lost 5 bases and 3 bases, in that order; junction bases with no gene match: 8. This CDR3 region has 16 residues. CDR3 in DNA: TGTGCCAGTAGTTCCTCGACAGGGGGACCCAATCAGCCCCAGCATTTT. Translating gives CASSSSTGGPNQPQHF.

In regard to this clone: Germline and junction disagree at one end, which may indicate a read error. The CDR3 sequence is CSSRYGSGGGANVLTF. CDR3 sequence (DNA): TGTTCCAGCAGGTACGGCAGCGGCGGTGGGGCCAACGTCCTGACTTTC. The chain has TRBV7-9 and TRBJ2-6; a possible D gene is TRBD2 (5 bases). The CDR3 spans 16 residues. CDR1 is SEHNR, CDR2 FQNEAQ, per germline (reference sequence).

This chain joins TRBV28 and TRBJ2-7, with 10 bases fitting TRBD2. The CDR3 is 14 residues long. The J segment lost 2 bases and the V segment lost 7 bases, leaving 5 bases of the junction unmatched. CDR1 MDHEN and CDR2 SYDVKM come from the germline V gene. The CDR3 reads CASISSGSTYEQYF. The DNA of the CDR3 is TGTGCCAGCATTTCTAGCGGGAGCACCTACGAGCAGTACTTC.

This clone was seen a single time. The chain joins TRBV20-1 to TRBJ1-1; D is ambiguous. The CDR3 is 11 amino acids. Germline-derived CDR1 and CDR2 are DFQATT and SNEGSKA (reference sequence). Trimming shortened V by 6 bases and J by 8 bases, and 13 bases separated the two germline ends. The CDR3 region is CSAPSTSEAFF. The CDR3 coding sequence is TGCAGTGCCCCGAGCACGTCCGAAGCTTTCTTT.

V gene TRBV11-3 combines with J gene TRBJ2-3; 11 bases are a match to TRBD2. Looked up from germline, CDR1 is SGHNT and CDR2 is YENEEA. V shed 5 bases and J 0 bases; nucleotides not matched to a gene: 13. The CDR3 is 19 amino acids. CDR3 in DNA: TGTGCCAGCAGCCAACGGCCGTCTAGCGGGGGGTCTAGCACAGATACGCAGTATTTT. Protein product: CASSQRPSSGGSSTDTQYF.

The V and J genes are TRBV7-9 and TRBJ2-5; possible D gene TRBD1, 5 bases. Germline loops: CDR1 SEHNR, CDR2 FQNEAQ (reference sequence). V lost 5 bases and J lost 5, with 12 bases in between. The CDR3 spans 13 residues. In DNA form, the CDR3 reads TGTGCCAGCAGCCCAGGGATATGGGAGACCCAGTACTTC. It is translated as CASSPGIWETQYF.

The rearrangement links TRBV21-1 to TRBJ2-2; TRBD1, as called in the table, went unchecked against the DNA. TRBV21-1 counts as a pseudogene. The CDR3 covers 18 residues. The CDR3 reads CASSLPGQGAMNTGELFF. In DNA, the CDR3 is TGTGCCAGCAGCTTGCCGGGACAGGGGGCTATGAACACCGGGGAGCTGTTTTTT.

This clone has just one count. V is TRBV28 and J is TRBJ1-1, with D possibly matching TRBD1 (5 bases). The germline V gene encodes CDR1 MDHEN and CDR2 SYDVKM. Trimming pared 3 bases from V and 4 bases from J, leaving 15 bases between. CDR3 size: 15 residues. CDR3 DNA: TGTGCCAGCAGTTTCGCCGTTGAAGGGGTCACTGAAGCTTTCTTT. This translates into CASSFAVEGVTEAFF.

The rearrangement links TRBV7-2 to TRBJ2-2; 9 bases agree with TRBD1. The junction had 0 bases not matched to a gene; V was cut back by 0 bases and J by 1 base. CDR3 length equals 16 residues. Germline values: CDR1 SGHTA, CDR2 FQGNSA. CDR3 sequence reads: CASSLAGQGNTGELFF. The CDR3 nucleotides are TGTGCCAGCAGCTTAGCGGGACAGGGGAACACCGGGGAGCTGTTTTTT.

V is TRBV11-2 and J is TRBJ2-7, with 12 bases matching TRBD1. In germline, CDR1 is SGHAT, CDR2 FQNNGV. The CDR3 runs to 15 residues. The junction had 8 bases not matched to a gene; V was cut back by 5 bases and J by 6 bases. The CDR3 sequence is CASSLGTGGVFEQYF. CDR3 bases: TGTGCCAGCAGCCTAGGGACAGGGGGCGTTTTCGAGCAGTACTTC.

V and J are TRBV10-1 and TRBJ2-5, with a possible D match to TRBD2 (6 bases). CDR1 WNHNN and CDR2 SYGVQD come from the germline V gene (reference sequence). V was trimmed by 2 bases and J by 2 bases, leaving 9 bases between them. The CDR3 sequence is 14 residues long. The DNA for the CDR3 is TGCGCCAGCAGTGAGACGGGACTGCAAGAGACCCAGTACTTC. Translated: CASSETGLQETQYF.

A single count supports this clone. The rearrangement links TRBV11-2 to TRBJ1-1, with D hard to call. V was pared by 0 bases and J by 3 bases, with 14 bases between. The germline V gene has CDR1 SGHAT and CDR2 FQNNGV. This CDR3 comprises 16 residues. The CDR3 sequence: CASSLDYTGSHTEAFF. CDR3 DNA: TGTGCCAGCAGCTTAGATTATACGGGGTCTCACACTGAAGCTTTCTTT.

The rearrangement joins TRBV11-2 to TRBJ1-4, with D possibly TRBD1 on 5 matching bases. The germline CDR1 and CDR2 sequences are SGHAT and FQNNGV. The CDR3 runs 16 residues. The V end lost 3 bases, the J end lost 6 bases, and 17 bases lay between the germline ends. CDR3 protein: CASSFLAGGVYEKLFF. CDR3 DNA sequence: TGTGCCAGCAGCTTCTTAGCGGGGGGAGTGTATGAAAAACTGTTTTTT.

The V and J genes are TRBV4-1 and TRBJ2-1; 9 bases are shared with TRBD2. Trimming at V came to 2 bases and at J to 3 bases, leaving 2 bases not matched to a gene. This CDR3 comprises 15 residues. Germline CDR1 and CDR2: MGHRA and YSYEKL. The CDR3 DNA reads TGCGCCAGCAGCCAACCGACTAGCGGCTACAATGAGCAGTTCTTC. Translation: CASSQPTSGYNEQFF.

CDR3 nucleotide sequence: TGTGCCAGCAGCATGGGACAAAGCAATCAGCCCCAGCATTTT. This gives the protein CASSMGQSNQPQHF. The chain carries TRBV28 and TRBJ1-5; weak D call: TRBD1 (6 bases). The CDR3 has 14 residues. Germline loops: CDR1 MDHEN, CDR2 SYDVKM. V lost 6 bases and J lost 1, with 10 bases in between.

The chain combines TRBV19 with TRBJ2-1; the D gene is possibly TRBD2 (7 bases). Trimming stripped 5 bases from V and 0 bases from J, with 14 bases between. The V gene's germline CDR1 is LNHDA and CDR2 SQIVND (reference sequence). The CDR3 loop spans 16 amino acids. CDR3 residues: CASSRAGAFSYNEQFF. The CDR3 coding sequence is TGTGCCAGTAGTCGGGCGGGGGCTTTCTCCTACAATGAGCAGTTCTTC.